The clone carrying this TCR beta chain was observed a handful of times. The antigen is not known. The V end lost 3 bases, the J end lost 3 bases, and 9 bases lay between the germline ends. Looked up from germline, CDR1 is LNHDA and CDR2 is SQIVND (reference sequence). The CDR3 totals 13 residues. The primer mix had 60 Vbeta and 13 Jbeta primers. TCRdb's copy holds only in-frame clones and misses some; the assay was immunoSEQ multiplex PCR. The sample consists of some 170,000 clones, under 85% of them appearing once. Donors were ostensibly healthy at sampling, although undocumented immune exposures were probable. This sample was taken from a study of cytomegalovirus exposure and HLA in healthy donors. Study-wide points: Productive status was seen about 90% or about 30% of the time for most TCR beta V segments in an earlier analysis. According to the study, some 160 TCR beta chains were cytomegalovirus-associated.

Specimen: PBMCs. This sequence was found in a woman aged 30 to 39 in good health and CMV-seronegative. V usage is TRBV19 and J usage is TRBJ2-7; D is ambiguous. The DNA of the CDR3 is TGTGCCAGTAGTATCGGTTCTAGCTACGAGCAGTACTTC. This translates into CASSIGSSYEQYF.